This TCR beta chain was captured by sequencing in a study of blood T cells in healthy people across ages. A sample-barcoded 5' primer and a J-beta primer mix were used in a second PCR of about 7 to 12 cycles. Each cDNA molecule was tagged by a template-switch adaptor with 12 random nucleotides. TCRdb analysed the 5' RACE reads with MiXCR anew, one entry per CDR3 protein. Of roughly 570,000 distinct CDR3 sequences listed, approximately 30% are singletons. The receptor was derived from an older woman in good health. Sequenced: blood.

CDR3 loop: CSATRGGPKETQYF. The CDR3 DNA reads as TGCAGTGCAACCCGGGGGGGGCCGAAAGAGACCCAGTACTTC. V and J are TRBV20-1 and TRBJ2-7, with 8 bases fitting TRBD2. The assigned J gene may be wrong: the sequence end matches TRBJ2-5 better. Germline CDR1 reads DFQATT; CDR2 reads SNEGSKA (reference sequence). The CDR3 extends over 14 amino acids.